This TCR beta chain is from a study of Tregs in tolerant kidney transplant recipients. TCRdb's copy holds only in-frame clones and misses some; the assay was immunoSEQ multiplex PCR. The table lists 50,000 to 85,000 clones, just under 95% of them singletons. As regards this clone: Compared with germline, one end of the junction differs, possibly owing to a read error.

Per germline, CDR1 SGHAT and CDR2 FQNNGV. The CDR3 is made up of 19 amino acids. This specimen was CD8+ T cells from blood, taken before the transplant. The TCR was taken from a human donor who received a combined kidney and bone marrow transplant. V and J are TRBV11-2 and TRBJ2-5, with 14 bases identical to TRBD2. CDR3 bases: TGTGCCAGCAGCTCTCGGACTAGCGGGAGGAGGAAATCTCAAGACACCCAGTACTTC. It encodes CASSSRTSGRRKSQDTQYF.